These 3 T cell receptor beta chains share one sample of origin, sequenced in a study of blood T cell repertoires in COVID-19. Libraries were prepared by immunoSEQ multiplex PCR; TCRdb keeps only in-frame clonotypes and omits some of them. Here the sample spans more than 110,000 clones, roughly 82% being singletons. Specimen: peripheral blood. These receptors were collected from a man older than 75 with acute or convalescent COVID-19.

The V gene is TRBV27, the J gene TRBJ2-1; the match to TRBD2 covers 9 bases. This CDR3 comprises 17 residues. CDR1 is MNHEY and CDR2 is SMNVEV in the germline V gene (reference sequence). With V trimmed by 5 bases and J by 3 bases, 11 bases remained unmatched. CDR3 in amino acids: CASSPRLSGGFYNEQFF. The CDR3 coding sequence is TGTGCCAGCAGTCCACGATTAAGCGGGGGGTTCTACAATGAGCAGTTCTTC.

V gene TRBV7-9 combines with J gene TRBJ2-6, with D perhaps TRBD1 (5 bases). The CDR3 is 16 amino acids. The V gene's germline CDR1 is SEHNR and CDR2 FQNEAQ (reference sequence). V shed 4 bases and J shed 1 base, with 11 bases lying between them. The CDR3 spells CASSSSRTSGANVLTF. DNA for the CDR3: TGTGCCAGCAGCTCGTCGCGGACATCTGGGGCCAACGTCCTGACTTTC.

The chain carries TRBV3-1 (or the pseudogene TRBV3-2) and TRBJ2-7; the match to TRBD1 covers 9 bases. The CDR3 is 13 amino acids. Germline V lookup: CDR1 LGHDT, CDR2 YNNKEL (reference sequence). The trim removed 4 bases at V and 4 bases at J, leaving 2 bases unmatched. The DNA of the CDR3 is TGTGCCAGCAGCCGGGACAGGGAGTACGAGCAGTACTTC. Protein product: CASSRDREYEQYF.